This T cell receptor (beta chain) was profiled in a study of response to subunit inactivated influenza vaccine (dated by TCRdb to the late 2010s). Regarding the research as a whole: To follow how T cells responded to a trivalent subunit inactivated influenza vaccine, the researchers relied on deep quantitative profiling of the T cell receptor repertoire.

This clonotype was seen more than once but under ten times. No cognate antigen has been identified for it. Base-call qualities are not available, and no considerably larger clone is one nucleotide away. V trim: 5 bases; J trim: 8 bases; unmatched bases: 8. For CDR1 and CDR2, the germline V gene (reference sequence) lists SEHNR and FQNEAQ. The CDR3 contains 14 residues, cysteine and phenylalanine counted. The entry retains the CDR3 DNA only, 42 bases that are in frame from base 1. Points the paper makes about the study in general: The authors proposed that each seasonal influenza vaccination may bring in only a limited number of new T cells.

Receptors were amplified or captured by RT-PCR. TCRdb shows the sequencer as Illumina HiSeq 2500. TCRdb reworked the public reads: Q25 trimming with fastp, MiXCR clone assembly, productive beta chains retained. Records with the same CDR3 protein are collapsed into one entry carrying the most frequent genes and DNA. Here the sample has more than 700,000 distinct CDR3 sequences; around 21% occur a single time. Approximately 10% of the sample is in the top ten clones. This specimen was PBMCs from blood, taken approximately 5 days after vaccination. The sequence is built from TRBV7-9 and TRBJ2-2; TRBD1 fits 7 bases in the junction. This TCR came from a man aged 45-65 years who received an inactivated influenza vaccine. Donor details come from another sample of the same person, matched by shared clones. The CDR3 reads CASSIRGNSGELFF. The base sequence is TGTGCCAGCAGCATCAGGGGGAACTCTGGGGAGCTGTTTTTT.